Shown below are 13 T cell receptor beta chains from a single sample sequenced in a study of a mutant IDH1 vaccine in newly diagnosed glioma. TCRdb's table, derived via immunoSEQ multiplex PCR, lists solely in-frame clones and lacks some. The table shows some 23,000 clones, with around 77% occurring only once. Their target antigens are unknown. Time point here: week 11, during vaccination. Every vaccine dose comprised 300 ug of mutant IDH1 20-mer peptide plus topical imiquimod. Here the sequenced sample was PBMCs, taken from a glioma patient whose treatment included an IDH1 peptide vaccine. These receptors were collected from a woman between 18 and 30 years old with glioma.

The rearrangement uses TRBV27 and TRBJ1-2; possible D gene TRBD1, 5 bases. The ends were cut back, 8 bases at V and 4 bases at J, with 17 bases in the middle. CDR1 is MNHEY, CDR2 SMNVEV, per germline (reference sequence). This CDR3 region has 14 residues. Here the CDR3 reads CASSPLGAVYGYTF. The CDR3 region has the DNA TGTGCCAGCTCACCCTTAGGGGCAGTCTATGGCTACACCTTC.

The chain couples TRBV14 to TRBJ2-7, with 7 bases identical to TRBD1. V trimming: 5 bases; J trimming: 3 bases; junction bases outside the gene matches: 7. CDR1 SGHDN and CDR2 FVKESK come from the germline V gene. CDR3 length: 14 residues. The CDR3 coding sequence is TGTGCCAGCAGCGCACAGGGGATAGTCTACGAGCAGTACTTC. Residues: CASSAQGIVYEQYF. Together with reference TRBV14 and TRBJ2-7, the CDR3 gives the full variable domain: EAGVTQFPSHSVIEKGQTVTLRCDPISGHDNLYWYRRVMGKEIKFLLHFVKESKQDESGMPNNRFLAERTGGTYSTLKVQPAELEDSGVYFCASSAQGIVYEQYFGPGTRLTVT.

This clone was seen once. This rearrangement joins TRBV5-1 to TRBJ2-2; 9 nucleotides align to TRBD1. This CDR3 comprises 17 residues. Germline V gene sequence: CDR1 SGHRS, CDR2 YFSETQ. Trimming removed 3 bases from V and 0 bases from J; junction bases left unmatched: 6. CDR3 coding DNA: TGCGCCAGCAGCTATTCAACAGGGGGCCCGAACACCGGGGAGCTGTTTTTT. Protein product: CASSYSTGGPNTGELFF.

This clone was detected only once. CDR3: CASSLLSGETQYF. The DNA of the CDR3 is TGTGCCAGCTCACTACTTAGTGGGGAGACCCAGTACTTC. This sequence joins TRBV18 and TRBJ2-5, with unresolved D. The CDR3 length is 13 residues. V was trimmed by 4 bases and J by 5 bases, leaving 11 bases between them. CDR1 and CDR2 (germline): KGHSH, LQKENI. Using reference TRBV18 and TRBJ2-5 for the parts outside the CDR3, the full variable domain is NAGVMQNPRHLVRRRGQEARLRCSPMKGHSHVYWYRQLPEEGLKFMVYLQKENIIDESGMPKERFSAEFPKEGPSILRIQQVVRGDSAAYFCASSLLSGETQYFGPGTRLLVL.

V usage is TRBV5-4 and J usage is TRBJ2-5, with a tentative D call TRBD2 (6 bases). This CDR3 contains 14 residues. Trimming took 4 bases from V and 5 from J, leaving 15 bases between them. Germline V gives CDR1 SGHNT, CDR2 YYREEE (reference sequence). The CDR3 sequence is CASSRGLFGETQYF. As DNA, the CDR3 is TGTGCCAGCAGCAGGGGACTTTTCGGGGAGACCCAGTACTTC.

This clone was counted between two and nine times. This chain joins TRBV6-4 and TRBJ1-2; D ambiguous. The CDR3 is 14 amino acids. Germline V gives CDR1 MRHNA, CDR2 SNTAGT. V was cut by 8 bases and J by 0 bases, with 13 bases left in between. The CDR3 sequence is CASAPGPANYGYTF. CDR3 nucleotide sequence: TGTGCCAGCGCCCCCGGGCCAGCTAACTATGGCTACACCTTC.

This sequence joins TRBV7-9 and TRBJ1-2, with 8 bases that match TRBD1. V lost 0 bases to trimming and J lost 7 bases; unmatched junction nucleotides: 7. The CDR3 has 15 amino acids. Germline lookup yields CDR1 SEHNR and CDR2 FQNEAQ (reference sequence). CDR3 region: CASSLAVQGESGYTF. DNA for the CDR3: TGTGCCAGCAGCTTAGCCGTACAGGGGGAGAGTGGCTACACCTTC.

The V call is TRBV29-1, the J call TRBJ1-2; D is ambiguous. CDR1 is SQVTM and CDR2 is ANQGSEA in the germline V gene. This CDR3 is built from 12 residues. The ends were cut back, 7 bases at V and 5 bases at J, with 14 bases in the middle. CDR3 residues: CSANPPPYGYTF. In nucleotides, the CDR3 is TGCAGCGCCAACCCTCCCCCTTATGGCTACACCTTC. Drawing the rest from reference TRBV29-1 and TRBJ1-2, the complete variable domain is SAVISQKPSRDICQRGTSLTIQCQVDSQVTMMFWYRQQPGQSLTLIATANQGSEATYESGFVIDKFPISRPNLTFSTLTVSNMSPEDSSIYLCSANPPPYGYTFGSGTRLTVV.

CDR3 in amino acids: CASSQDITTGELFF. CDR3 bases: TGCGCCAGCAGCCAAGATATTACGACCGGGGAGCTGTTTTTT. The J gene is TRBJ2-2, the V gene TRBV4-3, with D hard to call. The CDR3 runs 14 residues. Germline lookup yields CDR1 LGHNA and CDR2 YSLEER. V was pared by 0 bases and J by 5 bases, with 7 bases between.

The chain links TRBV27 to TRBJ2-3, with a weak D call TRBD2 (6 bases). The germline CDR1 and CDR2 sequences are MNHEY and SMNVEV (reference sequence). Trimming took off 8 bases at V and 6 bases at J, with 27 bases between the two ends. This CDR3 is 17 amino acids long. CDR3: CASRGSLLGEWGDTQYF. In nucleotides, the CDR3 is TGTGCCAGCCGGGGGTCCCTTTTGGGGGAGTGGGGGGATACGCAGTATTTT.

This clone was detected only once. In nucleotides, the CDR3 is TGTGCCTGGAGTACGCGACCTACTTTCTCAGGGGCCAACGTCCTGACTTTC. Translated, it gives CAWSTRPTFSGANVLTF. The chain recombines TRBV30 with TRBJ2-6; D remains unclear. V was clipped by 2 bases and J by 4 bases, with 18 bases between them. CDR1 is GTSNPN and CDR2 is SVGIG in the germline V gene (reference sequence). CDR3 size: 17 residues.

By share, this clone ranks as medium-sized. This sequence joins TRBV7-2 and TRBJ1-2; D uncertain. Trimming pared 5 bases from V and 8 bases from J, leaving 15 bases between. The germline V gene has CDR1 SGHTA and CDR2 FQGNSA. This CDR3 has 13 residues. The CDR3 DNA reads as TGTGCCAGCAGCCAAGCGCCGGGTTCAGGCTACACCTTC. This codes for CASSQAPGSGYTF.

The rearrangement uses TRBV6-5 and TRBJ1-2, with 7 bases aligning to TRBD1. Germline trimming cut 5 bases from V and 4 bases from J; bases unmatched to any gene: 7. Looked up from germline, CDR1 is MNHEY and CDR2 is SVGAGI. The CDR3 extends over 14 amino acids. The CDR3 reads CASSPQGQLYGYTF. CDR3 in DNA: TGTGCCAGCAGTCCCCAGGGACAGCTCTATGGCTACACCTTC.